Listed below are T cell receptor beta chains from one sample, sequenced in a study of regulatory T cells in long-lasting Graves disease. TCRdb used MiXCR to reprocess the multiplex PCR reads, holding one entry per CDR3 protein. This sample carries 350,000 to 450,000 distinct CDR3 sequences, under 25% of them seen once, and the ten largest clones take around 20%. The sequencing used peripheral blood mononuclear cells (PBMCs), collected when the disease was refractory, from a patient treated with antithyroid drugs. All receptors derive from a female donor with Graves disease. The CDR3 runs from the conserved cysteine through the conserved F or W. Fields, in order: J gene, D gene, V gene, clone size, CDR3 DNA, CDR3 protein. D genes are given only for firm matches. The listing skips clone size in some rows; elsewhere it reads once, few, many or a size class.

j_call: TRBJ1-1; d_call: NA; v_call: TRBV5-6; clone_size: NA; cdr3_nt: TGTGCCAGCAGCTTACAGGGTCATACTGAAGCTTTCTTT; cdr3_aa: CASSLQGHTEAFF
j_call: TRBJ2-5; d_call: NA; v_call: TRBV6-5; clone_size: many; cdr3_nt: TGTGCCAGCAGTTACCTTTTCGCGAGCGTAGACCAAGAGACCCAGTACTTC; cdr3_aa: CASSYLFASVDQETQYF
j_call: TRBJ2-2; d_call: NA; v_call: TRBV30; clone_size: few; cdr3_nt: TGTGCCTGGGGATCAGGGAACACCGGGGAGCTGTTTTTT; cdr3_aa: CAWGSGNTGELFF
j_call: TRBJ1-5; d_call: NA; v_call: TRBV12-3/TRBV12-4; clone_size: many; cdr3_nt: TGTGCCAGCGGTATCGGCAATCAGCCCCAGCATTTT; cdr3_aa: CASGIGNQPQHF
j_call: TRBJ1-6; d_call: TRBD1; v_call: TRBV3-1; clone_size: NA; cdr3_nt: TGTGCCAGCAGCGATCGCGGGACAGGGGCTAATTCACCCCTCCACTTT; cdr3_aa: CASSDRGTGANSPLHF
j_call: TRBJ1-1; d_call: NA; v_call: TRBV6-1; clone_size: few; cdr3_nt: TGTGCCAGCAGGAGGAATGGGGGCTTCACTGAAGCTTTCTTT; cdr3_aa: CASRRNGGFTEAFF
j_call: TRBJ2-6; d_call: TRBD1; v_call: TRBV6-1; clone_size: many; cdr3_nt: TGTGCCAGCAGCCCGGGACAGGGACTCTCTGGGGCCAACGTCCTGACTTTC; cdr3_aa: CASSPGQGLSGANVLTF
j_call: TRBJ1-1; d_call: NA; v_call: TRBV13; clone_size: few; cdr3_nt: TGTGCCAGCTGGCGGTCGGGGGGCGATATCAGGCTTGGCACTGAAGCTTTCTTT; cdr3_aa: CASWRSGGDIRLGTEAFF
j_call: TRBJ1-1; d_call: NA; v_call: TRBV7-2; clone_size: many; cdr3_nt: TGTGCCAGCAGACAGGACGAATGGCGCACTGAAGCTTTCTTT; cdr3_aa: CASRQDEWRTEAFF
j_call: TRBJ2-2; d_call: NA; v_call: TRBV7-3; clone_size: NA; cdr3_nt: TGTGCCAGCAGCTCAGGAAGCGGGTGGAACACCGGGGAGCTGTTTTTT; cdr3_aa: CASSSGSGWNTGELFF
j_call: TRBJ2-7; d_call: NA; v_call: TRBV29-1; clone_size: few; cdr3_nt: TGCAGCGTTGAAGTAGGACCCTACGAGCAGTACTTC; cdr3_aa: CSVEVGPYEQYF
j_call: TRBJ1-4; d_call: NA; v_call: TRBV11-1; clone_size: many; cdr3_nt: TGTGCCAGCAGCTCGGATGCCGGAAAACTGTTTTTT; cdr3_aa: CASSSDAGKLFF
j_call: TRBJ2-7; d_call: TRBD1; v_call: TRBV14; clone_size: NA; cdr3_nt: TGTGCCAGCAGCCCAGCAGGGACAGGGAGCGCGTACTTC; cdr3_aa: CASSPAGTGSAYF
j_call: TRBJ2-7; d_call: TRBD2; v_call: TRBV11-2; clone_size: NA; cdr3_nt: TGTGCCAGCAGCCGGACTAGCGGCGGGGAGTACTTC; cdr3_aa: CASSRTSGGEYF
j_call: TRBJ2-7; d_call: NA; v_call: TRBV20-1; clone_size: NA; cdr3_nt: TGCAGTGCTAGAGATTTCAGCGGATTATCCTACGAGCAGTACTTC; cdr3_aa: CSARDFSGLSYEQYF
j_call: TRBJ2-5; d_call: TRBD2; v_call: TRBV6-2/TRBV6-3; clone_size: NA; cdr3_nt: TGTGCCAGCAGTTATACTAGCGGGAGGGCCGGGGAGACCCAGTACTTC; cdr3_aa: CASSYTSGRAGETQYF
j_call: TRBJ1-1; d_call: NA; v_call: TRBV4-1; clone_size: NA; cdr3_nt: TGCGCCAGCAGCCCGAGTTTCCGGGGGGGCACTGAAGCTTTCTTT; cdr3_aa: CASSPSFRGGTEAFF
j_call: TRBJ2-5; d_call: TRBD2; v_call: TRBV20-1; clone_size: few; cdr3_nt: TGCAGGGGGGGGTCTCAAGAGACCCAGTACTTC; cdr3_aa: CRGGSQETQYF
j_call: TRBJ1-1; d_call: NA; v_call: TRBV6-1; clone_size: many; cdr3_nt: TGTGCCAGCAGCTCTGTACCGAATGAAGCTTTCTTT; cdr3_aa: CASSSVPNEAFF
j_call: TRBJ2-6; d_call: NA; v_call: TRBV12-3/TRBV12-4; clone_size: NA; cdr3_nt: TGTGCCAGCACCCCGGACGGGGTCTCTGGGGCCAACGTCCTGACTTTC; cdr3_aa: CASTPDGVSGANVLTF
j_call: TRBJ2-2; d_call: NA; v_call: TRBV7-2; clone_size: few; cdr3_nt: TGTGCCAGCAGCTCCCGCCCTAGCCCGGCCGGGGAGCTGTTTTTT; cdr3_aa: CASSSRPSPAGELFF
j_call: TRBJ1-5; d_call: TRBD1; v_call: TRBV2; clone_size: many; cdr3_nt: TGTGCCAGCAGTTCCCCGGGACAGTCGGGCAATCAGCCCCAGCATTTT; cdr3_aa: CASSSPGQSGNQPQHF